Below are 21 T cell receptor beta chains sequenced from a single sample in a study of blood T cell repertoires in COVID-19. Assay: immunoSEQ multiplex PCR; the TCRdb copy retains only in-frame clones and omits some. The table lists 150,000 to 200,000 clones, roughly 85% of them singletons, with more than 8.5% in the top ten. Input material: PBMCs or T cells enriched from blood (not recorded which). The receptors derive from a woman under 30 who had recovered from COVID-19.

This clone was seen more than once but under ten times. This chain joins TRBV19 and TRBJ1-5, with TRBD1 as a possible D gene (5 bases). The V end was cut by 5 bases, the J end by 7 bases, with 18 bases between. This CDR3 is 15 amino acids long. CDR1 is LNHDA and CDR2 is SQIVND in the germline V gene (reference sequence). CDR3 sequence (DNA): TGTGCCAGTAGTCTAGGGACCCGGGGATCGCAGCCCCAGCATTTT. It is translated as CASSLGTRGSQPQHF.

The CDR3 protein is CASSFVTSSSNEQFF. As DNA, the CDR3 is TGCGCCAGCAGCTTCGTAACCTCCTCCAGCAATGAGCAGTTCTTC. The gene calls are TRBV5-1 and TRBJ2-1; D gene uncertain. The CDR3 is made up of 15 amino acids. V was trimmed by 2 bases and J by 6 bases, leaving 15 bases between them. The germline V gene has CDR1 SGHRS and CDR2 YFSETQ.

This clone came up once. The V gene is TRBV5-1, the J gene TRBJ1-1; D remains unclear. V was trimmed by 3 bases and J by 4 bases, leaving 10 bases between them. The CDR3 consists of 13 residues. CDR1 SGHRS and CDR2 YFSETQ come from the germline V gene. The CDR3 coding sequence is TGCGCCAGCAGCTCCGGCGCGGGCACTGAAGCTTTCTTT. It translates to CASSSGAGTEAFF.

V is TRBV7-9 and J is TRBJ1-5; D remains ambiguous. V was trimmed by 4 bases and J by 0 bases, leaving 19 bases between them. This CDR3 has 18 residues. Looked up from germline, CDR1 is SEHNR and CDR2 is FQNEAQ (reference sequence). As DNA, the CDR3 is TGTGCCAGCAGCTCCTCCGGGTCCCAAACCTATAGCAATCAGCCCCAGCATTTT. Its translation is CASSSSGSQTYSNQPQHF.

This clone was seen many times. The chain carries TRBV3-1 (or the pseudogene TRBV3-2) and TRBJ2-3, with 8 bases fitting TRBD2. The trim removed 6 bases at V and 3 bases at J, leaving 8 bases unmatched. The CDR3 runs 15 residues. CDR1 is LGHDT, CDR2 YNNKEL, per germline (reference sequence). The CDR3 DNA reads as TGTGCCAGCAGTGCGACTAGCGAGGTAACAGATACGCAGTATTTT. Amino acid sequence: CASSATSEVTDTQYF.

This clone was seen only once. V gene TRBV5-1 combines with J gene TRBJ1-1, with 7 positions matching TRBD1. Germline-derived CDR1 and CDR2 are SGHRS and YFSETQ. This CDR3 has 13 residues. The ends lost 4 bases at V and 7 bases at J; junction bases unmatched: 7. The CDR3 DNA is TGCGCCAGCAGCCGGCCGGGACAGAGTGAAGCTTTCTTT. The encoded protein is CASSRPGQSEAFF.

This sequence joins TRBV7-9 and TRBJ1-1; 9 bases align to TRBD1. CDR1 SEHNR and CDR2 FQNEAQ come from the germline V gene (reference sequence). V dropped 5 bases and J dropped 6; count of bases not matched to a gene: 7. The CDR3 is made up of 14 amino acids. The CDR3 protein is CASSSRDRDPEAFF. CDR3 nucleotides: TGTGCCAGCAGCAGCCGGGACAGGGACCCTGAAGCTTTCTTT.

The chain links TRBV7-9 to TRBJ2-5; TRBD2 agrees at 9 bases. CDR1 and CDR2 (germline): SEHNR, FQNEAQ (reference sequence). The CDR3 runs 14 residues. V gave up 4 bases and J gave up 2 bases; unmatched junction bases: 2. This chain's CDR3 is CASSSSGVQETQYF. The CDR3 region has the DNA TGTGCCAGCAGCTCTAGCGGGGTGCAAGAGACCCAGTACTTC.

This clone has only one observation. CDR3 DNA: TGCAGTGCTAGTGCCGGGACAGGGGATTTAGGGGCTGAAAAACTGTTTTTT. This sequence encodes CSASAGTGDLGAEKLFF. The chain links TRBV20-1 to TRBJ1-4; TRBD1 matches 10 bases. In germline, CDR1 is DFQATT, CDR2 SNEGSKA (reference sequence). This CDR3 contains 17 residues. Germline trimming cut 3 bases from V and 7 bases from J; bases unmatched to any gene: 14.

This rearrangement joins TRBV7-3 to TRBJ2-1; D ambiguous. The germline V gene has CDR1 SGHTA and CDR2 FQGTGA. V gave up 4 bases and J gave up 2 bases, with 6 bases separating them. This CDR3 contains 13 residues. The CDR3 sequence: CASSSPTYNEQFF. In nucleotides, the CDR3 is TGTGCCAGCAGCTCCCCAACCTACAATGAGCAGTTCTTC.

This CDR3 reads CASSLQAGAYEQYF. The CDR3 bases are TGTGCCAGCAGCTTGCAAGCAGGGGCCTACGAGCAGTACTTC. J is TRBJ2-7 and V is TRBV5-6; possible D gene TRBD1, 6 bases. Germline V gene lookup returns CDR1 SGHDT and CDR2 YYEEEE. Between the trimmed V and J ends, which lost 1 base and 2 bases, there was a span of 10 bases. The CDR3 runs to 14 residues.

The rearrangement links TRBV15 to TRBJ2-7; 7 bases are shared with TRBD1. The CDR3 is 14 amino acids. Germline CDR1 LNHNV, CDR2 YYDKDF (reference sequence). The V and J ends lost 4 bases and 3 bases, in that order; junction bases with no gene match: 6. The chain's CDR3 is CATSNIGGFYEQYF. CDR3 bases: TGTGCCACCAGCAATATAGGGGGCTTCTACGAGCAGTACTTC.

The chain uses TRBV7-9 and TRBJ1-1; no clear D. The V and J ends lost 1 base and 4 bases respectively, with 7 bases between them. Germline V gene sequence: CDR1 SEHNR, CDR2 FQNEAQ (reference sequence). The CDR3 has 13 amino acids. The CDR3 protein is CASSLDQVTEAFF. In nucleotides, the CDR3 is TGTGCCAGCAGCTTAGACCAGGTCACTGAAGCTTTCTTT.

V and J are TRBV28 and TRBJ1-3, with D tentatively TRBD1 (6 bases). The CDR3 covers 13 residues. Germline loops: CDR1 MDHEN, CDR2 SYDVKM. The ends were cut back, 8 bases at V and 2 bases at J, with 10 bases in the middle. The CDR3: CASLDSTGNTIYF. The CDR3 DNA follows: TGTGCCAGCCTGGACAGTACTGGAAACACCATATATTTT. Together with reference TRBV28 and TRBJ1-3, the CDR3 gives the full variable domain: DVKVTQSSRYLVKRTGEKVFLECVQDMDHENMFWYRQDPGLGLRLIYFSYDVKMKEKGDIPEGYSVSREKKERFSLILESASTNQTSMYLCASLDSTGNTIYFGEGSWLTVV.

The gene calls are TRBV10-2 and TRBJ2-1; D might be TRBD2 (6 bases). The CDR3 is made up of 21 amino acids. The germline CDR1 and CDR2 sequences are WSHSY and SAAADI. V was shortened by 6 bases and J by 0 bases, with 30 bases between the two germline ends. CDR3 in amino acids: CASRSIPPQGDFSASYNEQFF. The CDR3 nucleotides read TGCGCCAGCAGATCTATCCCACCACAAGGGGACTTTAGCGCCTCCTACAATGAGCAGTTCTTC.

This clone was picked up a small number of times. This sequence joins TRBV7-9 and TRBJ2-3; TRBD2 agrees at 16 bases. Trimming cost V 3 bases and J 0 bases; bases outside gene matches: 6. The CDR3 has 19 residues. Germline V gives CDR1 SEHNR, CDR2 FQNEAQ (reference sequence). The CDR3 loop is CASSLGLAGGRSSTDTQYF. CDR3 DNA sequence: TGTGCCAGCAGCTTGGGACTAGCGGGGGGGCGGTCGAGCACAGATACGCAGTATTTT. Full variable domain (remainder filled in from reference TRBV7-9 and TRBJ2-3): DTGVSQNPRHKITKRGQNVTFRCDPISEHNRLYWYRQTLGQGPEFLTYFQNEAQLEKSRLLSDRFSAERPKGSFSTLEIQRTEQGDSAMYLCASSLGLAGGRSSTDTQYFGPGTRLTVL.

The chain carries TRBV12-3 or TRBV12-4 and TRBJ2-5; D is undetermined. CDR3 length: 13 residues. V lost 2 bases, J lost 5 bases, and 9 bases lay in between. The CDR3 sequence is CASSLTRWETQYF. CDR3 in DNA: TGTGCCAGCAGTTTAACCCGGTGGGAGACCCAGTACTTC.

The V call is TRBV13, the J call TRBJ2-1; TRBD2 matches at 15 bases. Germline CDR1 is PRHDT and CDR2 is FYEKMQ (reference sequence). This CDR3 has 18 amino acids. V lost 5 bases to trimming and J lost 1 base; unmatched junction nucleotides: 6. The CDR3 region is CASSPGTSGGPSYNEQFF. The CDR3 DNA sequence: TGTGCCAGCAGCCCCGGGACTAGCGGGGGGCCTTCCTACAATGAGCAGTTCTTC.

The chain recombines TRBV18 with TRBJ1-3, with D possibly being TRBD1 (5 bases). Germline V gene sequence: CDR1 KGHSH, CDR2 LQKENI. V was clipped by 2 bases and J by 0 bases, with 17 bases between them. The CDR3 is 18 amino acids. CDR3 sequence (DNA): TGTGCCAGCTCACCATTGGTAACAGGAGCCCGCTCTGGAAACACCATATATTTT. This sequence encodes CASSPLVTGARSGNTIYF.

The chain recombines TRBV7-2 with TRBJ2-7, with 11 nucleotides matching TRBD1. The germline gives CDR1 SGHTA, CDR2 FQGNSA. The V segment lost 6 bases and the J segment 3 bases; nucleotides outside the gene matches: 7. CDR3 length: 15 residues. The CDR3 nucleotides read TGTGCCAGCAGGTCGCCGGGACAGGGGGACTACGAGCAGTACTTC. Encoded protein: CASRSPGQGDYEQYF.

The chain couples TRBV21-1 to TRBJ1-3. TRBV21-1 is a known pseudogene. The CDR3 is 19 amino acids. The CDR3 sequence: CASSILQTGPKLSGNTIYF. For the CDR3, the DNA is TGTGCCAGCAGCATTCTCCAAACTGGTCCAAAGCTCTCTGGAAACACCATATATTTT.